This T cell receptor (beta chain) came from a study of shared clonotypes between healthy human individuals (dated by TCRdb to the early 2020s). For the wider study: A few men and a couple of women, aged 18 to 49 years, made up the cohort. For each donor, CD4 naive and CD4 memory were each run on three plates, CD8 naive on two plates, and CD8 memory on one plate. Blood TCR repertoires of a handful of healthy adults were deeply sequenced to estimate repertoire size and the extent of clonotype sharing between individuals. To increase sequencing depth and limit assay-specific biases, TCR repertoire library preparation and sequencing were carried out by different laboratories using diverse techniques. Each donor's leukapheresis produced roughly between roughly 0.85 and 10 billion PBMCs.

Results and caveats for the whole study, not just this receptor: Pairwise subsampling led to the expectation that sequencing depth would affect the degree of clonotype sharing among donors. About 5% of naive CD4, 3% to 3.5% of naive CD8, 2.3% of memory CD4, and about 0.4% of memory CD8 clonotypes were shared across several donors. Naive subsets generally had larger estimated clonotype richness than memory subsets did. The small number of donors limited the genetic and exposure-history diversity represented. Incomplete sequencing was indicated by rarefaction of sorted-subset datasets, despite the large sequencing depth. Sampling was restricted to blood, and TCR repertoires in tissue are likely to differ from TCR repertoires in blood. Compared with non-shared clonotypes, the clonotypes found in all four sorted-subset donors had higher generation probabilities.

CDR1 and CDR2 are read off the germline V gene as MNHEY and SVGAGI. The V and J ends are trimmed by 5 bases and 0 bases, leaving 8 bases between them. From cysteine to phenylalanine, the CDR3 is 14 amino acids long. The read is trimmed to its CDR3 DNA, 42 bases read in frame from base 1. Healthy HIV-negative adults with no recently reported acute infections or vaccinations were included as donors. Every donor was a Caucasian adult residing in Nashville, Tennessee, USA. CD4+ T cells were enriched by magnetic negative selection; naive cells were then positively selected on CD45RA, and the negative fraction formed the memory subset. Blood was obtained by leukapheresis, after which PBMCs were separated by Ficoll-Histopaque density gradient centrifugation and cryopreserved in liquid nitrogen vapor phase. Purity and quantity of every magnetically sorted T cell population were checked by analytical flow cytometry. Genomic DNA was isolated from every sorted fraction and measured by UV absorbance on a Nanodrop 2000c.

As to this clone: No antigen is known for it. The sample holds no much larger clone one base away, and base qualities are not on file.

Using the deep immunoSEQ assay, multiplex PCR amplified TCR CDR3 regions from genomic DNA. For each cell subset, the extracted genomic DNA was distributed evenly across all wells of several immunoSEQ 96-well plates, and each plate served as one replicate. For sorted subsets, each replicate PCR was loaded with around 200 ng genomic DNA, equivalent to 30,000 or so T cell genomes. The purified libraries were quantified using a Qubit 3.0 fluorometer, sized with a Bioanalyzer 2100, and then quantified again using the KAPA Library Quantification kit. Every immunoSEQ 96-well plate was sequenced on a separate single-read 150-cycle Illumina NextSeq 550 flow cell. As for the authors' bioinformatics: Because only junctional sequences without quality scores were contained in the immunoSEQ output, filtering matching that applied to full-length reads could not be performed. Sequences were annotated with PyIR, a Python wrapper for IgBLAST v1.9, and V/J genes and CDR3 were assigned using IMGT germline references. Reads were filtered out if the reads had weak V/J assignments (E-value above 1e-6), no CDR3, stop codons, out-of-frame junctions, or ambiguous translated residues. A V3J clonotype was defined by an identical inferred V gene, J gene, and CDR3 amino acid sequence. Percentage overlap between repertoires was calculated by dividing the number of shared unique clonotypes by the size of the smaller repertoire. Repertoire richness was assessed with RTK rarefaction, the Chao1 estimator, and Recon v2.1 estimates of unobserved clonotypes. Generation probabilities for all TCRbeta clonotypes obtained by the gDNA method from four donors were computed using OLGA. Imported from immuneACCESS, the table was reduced by TCRdb to in-frame sequences with V and J called. These copies leave out some clones; in studies compared against another copy, an unresolved V gene accounts for under half, and the cause of the remainder is not known. The V and J calls and clone size are taken from that table; D and trimming were inferred from the DNA. Recorded for this sample are around 1.5 million clones; 98% of them occurred a single time. Roughly 0.45% of the sample goes to the ten largest clones.

Sequenced sample: naive CD4+ T cells sorted from blood. The cell subset or site label, as the study defines it: CD45RA+ positively selected. The clonotype originates from a man aged 30 to 45 in good health. The chain is made from TRBV6-5 and TRBJ1-5; a tentative D match to TRBD1 spans 6 bases. The CDR3 loop reads CASSRQVSNQPQHF. The nucleotide sequence is TGTGCCAGCAGTCGACAGGTTAGCAATCAGCCCCAGCATTTT.